This is a list of T cell receptor beta chains from one sample in a study of T-cell memory formation after mild COVID-19. Via MiXCR, TCRdb re-called the 5' RACE reads, giving one row per CDR3 protein. The sample includes fewer than 150,000 distinct CDR3 sequences, over 15% of them seen just once. Sequencing input: PBMCs or a T cell subset sorted from them (not recorded which). The receptors originated from a man aged 18 to 29 who had mild COVID-19 (a few samples of this study predate the infection). Cell type and time point are not known. The CDR3 runs from the conserved cysteine through the conserved F or W. A D gene is named only where the DNA matches it firmly. Clone size is given for some rows only: seen once, a few or many times, or a class if the clone is expanded.

TRBD1,.,TRBJ1-2,TRBV7-2,CASSHGQGHGYTF,TGTGCCAGCAGCCACGGACAGGGCCATGGCTACACCTTC
TRBD1,.,TRBJ2-3,TRBV13,CASTGGRGSTDTQYF,TGTGCCAGCACAGGGGGCAGGGGATCAACAGATACGCAGTATTTT
.,.,TRBJ2-7,TRBV7-9,CASSLDLQGPYEQYF,TGTGCCAGCAGCTTAGACCTCCAGGGGCCCTACGAGCAGTACTTC
.,.,TRBJ2-5,TRBV28,CASSSVVWTQYF,TGTGCCAGCAGTTCCGTTGTGTGGACCCAGTACTTC
.,.,TRBJ1-2,TRBV5-1,CASSLDPYANYGYTF,TGCGCCAGCAGCTTGGATCCGTACGCCAACTATGGCTACACCTTC
.,few,TRBJ2-2,TRBV7-3,CASSLIPSGAGELFF,TGTGCCAGCAGCTTAATTCCTAGTGGGGCCGGGGAGCTGTTTTTT
TRBD1,.,TRBJ2-5,TRBV2,CASRATGGRETQYF,TGTGCCAGCAGAGCGACAGGGGGCAGGGAGACCCAGTACTTC
TRBD1,.,TRBJ1-6,TRBV5-1,CASSAGGTGTSPLHF,TGCGCCAGCAGCGCGGGGGGGACAGGGACTTCACCCCTCCACTTT
TRBD1,few,TRBJ1-1,TRBV7-9,CASTRGGGGTEAFF,TGTGCCAGCACCCGAGGAGGGGGCGGCACTGAAGCTTTCTTT
TRBD2,many,TRBJ2-3,TRBV5-1,CASSLDAGGDGDTQYF,TGCGCCAGCAGCTTGGATGCGGGGGGCGATGGAGATACGCAGTATTTT
.,.,TRBJ1-5,TRBV4-3,CASSQDRGVPQHF,TGCGCCAGCAGCCAAGATAGAGGCGTACCCCAGCATTTT
TRBD1,many,TRBJ1-3,TRBV7-6,CASSPRGQLSSGNTIYF,TGTGCCAGCAGCCCGAGGGGACAGCTCAGCTCTGGAAACACCATATATTTT
.,few,TRBJ1-1,TRBV6-6,CASSYSSGATEAFF,TGTGCCAGCAGTTACTCCTCAGGGGCCACTGAAGCTTTCTTT
TRBD1,few,TRBJ1-5,TRBV5-1,CASSFTGGGNQPQHF,TGCGCCAGCAGCTTCACAGGGGGAGGCAATCAGCCCCAGCATTTT
.,.,TRBJ2-2,TRBV7-3,CASSLLPSTGELFF,TGTGCCAGCAGCTTATTACCCAGCACCGGGGAGCTGTTTTTT
.,.,TRBJ1-4,TRBV5-1,CASSSTPGEKLFF,TGCGCCAGCAGCTCGACGCCCGGTGAAAAACTGTTTTTT
.,.,TRBJ2-3,TRBV18,CASSPYEEGVPDTQYF,TGTGCCAGCTCGCCTTACGAGGAAGGGGTCCCAGATACGCAGTATTTT